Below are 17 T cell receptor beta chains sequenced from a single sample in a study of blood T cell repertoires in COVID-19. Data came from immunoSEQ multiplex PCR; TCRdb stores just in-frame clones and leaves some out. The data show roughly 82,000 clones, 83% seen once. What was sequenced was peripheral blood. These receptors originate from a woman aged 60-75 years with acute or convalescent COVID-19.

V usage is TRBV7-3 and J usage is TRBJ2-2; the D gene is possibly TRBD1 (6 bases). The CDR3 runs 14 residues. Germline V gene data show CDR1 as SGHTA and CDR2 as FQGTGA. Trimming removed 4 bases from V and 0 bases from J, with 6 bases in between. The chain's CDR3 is CASSSGANTGELFF. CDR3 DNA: TGTGCCAGCAGCTCAGGGGCGAACACCGGGGAGCTGTTTTTT.

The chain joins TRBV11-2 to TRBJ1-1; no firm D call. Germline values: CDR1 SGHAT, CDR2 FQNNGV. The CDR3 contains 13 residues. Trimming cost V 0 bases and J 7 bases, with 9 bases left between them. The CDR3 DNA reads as TGTGCCAGCAGCTTAGAACAGCGGGGTGAAGCTTTCTTT. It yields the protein CASSLEQRGEAFF.

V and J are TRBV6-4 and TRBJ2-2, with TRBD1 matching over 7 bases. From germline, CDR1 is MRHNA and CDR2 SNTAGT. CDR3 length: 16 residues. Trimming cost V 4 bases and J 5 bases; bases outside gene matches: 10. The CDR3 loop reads CASSAQGGASTGELFF. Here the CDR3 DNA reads TGTGCCAGCAGTGCCCAAGGGGGCGCGTCAACCGGGGAGCTGTTTTTT.

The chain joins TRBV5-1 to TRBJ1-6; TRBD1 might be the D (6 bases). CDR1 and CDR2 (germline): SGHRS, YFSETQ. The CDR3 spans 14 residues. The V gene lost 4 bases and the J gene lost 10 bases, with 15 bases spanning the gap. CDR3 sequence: CASSLTGLDSPLHF. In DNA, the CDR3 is TGCGCCAGCAGCCTTACAGGGTTGGACTCACCCCTCCACTTT.

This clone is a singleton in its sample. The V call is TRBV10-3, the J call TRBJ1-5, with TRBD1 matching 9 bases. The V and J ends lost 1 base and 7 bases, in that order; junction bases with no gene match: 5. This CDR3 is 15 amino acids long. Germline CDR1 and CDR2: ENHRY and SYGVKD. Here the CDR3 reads CAISEFGQGKQPQHF. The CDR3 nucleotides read TGTGCCATCAGTGAGTTCGGACAGGGGAAACAGCCCCAGCATTTT.

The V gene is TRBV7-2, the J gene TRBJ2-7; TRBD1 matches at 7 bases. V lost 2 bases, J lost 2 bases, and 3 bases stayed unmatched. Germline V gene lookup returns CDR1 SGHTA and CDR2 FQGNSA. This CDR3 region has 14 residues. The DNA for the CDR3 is TGTGCCAGCAGCTTACGGGACAGCGCCTACGAGCAGTACTTC. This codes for CASSLRDSAYEQYF.

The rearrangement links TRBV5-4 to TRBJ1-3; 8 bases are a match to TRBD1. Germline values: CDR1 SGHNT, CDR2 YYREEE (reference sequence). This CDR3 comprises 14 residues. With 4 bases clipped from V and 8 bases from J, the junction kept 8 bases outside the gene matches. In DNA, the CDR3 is TGTGCCAGCAGCGAACAGGGGGAGAGCGACACCATATATTTT. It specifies CASSEQGESDTIYF.

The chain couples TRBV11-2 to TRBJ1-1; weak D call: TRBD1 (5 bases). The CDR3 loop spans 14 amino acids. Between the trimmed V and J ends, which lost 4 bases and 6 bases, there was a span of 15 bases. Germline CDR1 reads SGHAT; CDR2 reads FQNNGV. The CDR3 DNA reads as TGTGCCAGCAGCTCCGGGGGGGTGAGAGCTGAAGCTTTCTTT. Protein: CASSSGGVRAEAFF.

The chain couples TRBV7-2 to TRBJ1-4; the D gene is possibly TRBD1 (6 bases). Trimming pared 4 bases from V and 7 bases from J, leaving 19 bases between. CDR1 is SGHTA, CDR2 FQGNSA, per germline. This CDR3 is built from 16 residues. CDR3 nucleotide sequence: TGTGCCAGCAGCTACCCCTGGGGGGGCAGGGTTGAAAAACTGTTTTTT. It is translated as CASSYPWGGRVEKLFF.

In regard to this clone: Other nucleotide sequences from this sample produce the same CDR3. The CDR3 reads CAWSPGGYGYTF. CDR3 bases: TGTGCCTGGAGCCCCGGGGGATATGGCTACACCTTC. This chain joins TRBV30 and TRBJ1-2, with D tentatively TRBD1 (5 bases). The CDR3 sequence is 12 residues long. Germline V gene sequence: CDR1 GTSNPN, CDR2 SVGIG (reference sequence). The V and J ends lost 3 bases and 5 bases respectively, with 10 bases between them.

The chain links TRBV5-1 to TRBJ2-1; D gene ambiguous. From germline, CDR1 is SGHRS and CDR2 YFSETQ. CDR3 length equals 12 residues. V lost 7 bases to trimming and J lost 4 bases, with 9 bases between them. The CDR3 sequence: CASGNEYNEQFF. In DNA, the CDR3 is TGCGCCAGCGGTAACGAGTACAATGAGCAGTTCTTC.

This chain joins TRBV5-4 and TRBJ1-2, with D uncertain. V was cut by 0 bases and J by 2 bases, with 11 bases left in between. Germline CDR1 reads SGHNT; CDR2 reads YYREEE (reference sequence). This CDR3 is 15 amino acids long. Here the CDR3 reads CASSLGVDMNYGYTF. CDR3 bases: TGTGCCAGCAGCTTGGGCGTAGATATGAACTATGGCTACACCTTC.

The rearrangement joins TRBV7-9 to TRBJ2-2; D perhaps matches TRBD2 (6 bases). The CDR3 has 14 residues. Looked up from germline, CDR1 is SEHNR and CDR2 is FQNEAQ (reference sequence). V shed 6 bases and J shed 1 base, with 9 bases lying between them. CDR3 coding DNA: TGTGCCAGCAGAGGGACTCAGAACACCGGGGAGCTGTTTTTT. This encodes CASRGTQNTGELFF.

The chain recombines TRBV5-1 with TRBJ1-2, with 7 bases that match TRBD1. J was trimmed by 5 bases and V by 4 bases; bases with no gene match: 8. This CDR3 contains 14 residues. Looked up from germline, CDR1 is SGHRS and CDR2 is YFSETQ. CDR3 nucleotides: TGCGCCAGCAGCGTAGAGGGGGCGCTTTATGGCTACACCTTC. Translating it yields CASSVEGALYGYTF.

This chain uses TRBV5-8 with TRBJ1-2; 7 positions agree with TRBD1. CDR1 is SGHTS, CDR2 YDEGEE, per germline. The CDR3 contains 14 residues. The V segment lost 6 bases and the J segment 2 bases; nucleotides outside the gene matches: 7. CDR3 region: CASTRDRDNYGYTF. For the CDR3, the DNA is TGTGCCAGCACCCGAGACAGGGACAACTATGGCTACACCTTC.

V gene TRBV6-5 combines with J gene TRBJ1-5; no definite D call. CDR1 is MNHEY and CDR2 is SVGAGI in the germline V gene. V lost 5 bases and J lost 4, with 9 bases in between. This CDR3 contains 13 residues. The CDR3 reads CASSRGNNQPQHF. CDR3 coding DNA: TGTGCCAGCAGTCGGGGAAATAATCAGCCCCAGCATTTT.

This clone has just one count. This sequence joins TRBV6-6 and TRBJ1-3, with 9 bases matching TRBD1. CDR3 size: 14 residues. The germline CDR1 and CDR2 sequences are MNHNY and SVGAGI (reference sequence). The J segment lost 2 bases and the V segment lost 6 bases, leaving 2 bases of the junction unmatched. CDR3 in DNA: TGTGCCAGCAGACAGGGGGCGGCTGGAAACACCATATATTTT. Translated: CASRQGAAGNTIYF.